The 18 T cell receptor beta chains below come from one sample, sequenced in a study of blood T cell repertoires in COVID-19. TCRdb's table, derived via immunoSEQ multiplex PCR, lists solely in-frame clones and lacks some. The sample holds 130,000 or so clones, around four fifths seen once. Sequencing was performed on peripheral blood. These receptors originate from a human donor in a cohort sampled during active COVID-19.

This clone is a singleton in its sample. The V gene is TRBV19, the J gene TRBJ1-5; the D is unclear. Trimming took 6 bases from V and 5 from J, leaving 17 bases between them. The length of the CDR3 is 15 residues. Germline CDR1 reads LNHDA; CDR2 reads SQIVND (reference sequence). Here the CDR3 reads CASRWALGGDQPQHF. DNA of the CDR3: TGTGCCAGTAGATGGGCACTGGGTGGTGATCAGCCCCAGCATTTT. The whole variable domain, remainder taken from reference TRBV19 and TRBJ1-5, is DGGITQSPKYLFRKEGQNVTLSCEQNLNHDAMYWYRQDPGQGLRLIYYSQIVNDFQKGDIAEGYSVSREKKESFPLTVTSAQKNPTAFYLCASRWALGGDQPQHFGDGTRLSIL.

CDR3 sequence (DNA): TGCGCCAGCACGCGAGCGGGGAGGGGTAGCACAGATACGCAGTATTTT. As protein: CASTRAGRGSTDTQYF. The rearrangement links TRBV5-1 to TRBJ2-3; 7 positions agree with TRBD2. CDR1 is SGHRS, CDR2 YFSETQ, per germline. CDR3 length: 16 residues. Trimming removed 6 bases from V and 0 bases from J; junction bases left unmatched: 10.

This chain links TRBV4-1 with TRBJ2-4, with D uncertain. V dropped 3 bases and J dropped 9 bases, with 18 bases sitting between them. This CDR3 comprises 15 residues. Per the germline V gene, CDR1 is MGHRA and CDR2 is YSYEKL. The DNA of the CDR3 is TGCGCCAGCAGCCACGCCACCCTAGGTCGCGGCATTCAGTACTTC. Amino acid sequence: CASSHATLGRGIQYF.

The chain carries TRBV7-8 and TRBJ2-7, with D maybe TRBD1 (6 bases). Germline values: CDR1 SGHVS, CDR2 FQNEAQ. Trimming took off 5 bases at V and 3 bases at J, with 8 bases between the two ends. This CDR3 is built from 12 residues. In DNA, the CDR3 is TGTGCCAGCAGCCCCAGGGGCTACGAGCAGTACTTC. It encodes CASSPRGYEQYF.

The chain carries TRBV7-8 and TRBJ2-7, with 14 positions matching TRBD2. V was pared by 5 bases and J by 2 bases, with 11 bases of the junction left unmatched. CDR1 is SGHVS and CDR2 is FQNEAQ in the germline V gene. The CDR3 is 18 amino acids. The CDR3 loop is CASSPRSGLAGGPYEQYF. CDR3 nucleotides: TGTGCCAGCAGCCCCCGAAGTGGACTAGCGGGGGGCCCCTACGAGCAGTACTTC.

The J gene is TRBJ2-1, the V gene TRBV29-1; 15 bases map to TRBD2. Germline V CDR1 and CDR2: SQVTM, ANQGSEA. The CDR3 length is 18 residues. J was trimmed by 0 bases and V by 4 bases; bases with no gene match: 7. The CDR3 region has the DNA TGCAGCGTTGGAGGCGGACTAGCGGGGGGGCGCTCCTACAATGAGCAGTTCTTC. Its translation is CSVGGGLAGGRSYNEQFF.

The chain links TRBV2 to TRBJ1-6, with D tentatively TRBD1 (6 bases). Germline CDR1 reads SNHLY; CDR2 reads FYNNEI. The CDR3 spans 15 residues. V was shortened by 6 bases and J by 0 bases, with 9 bases between the two germline ends. The CDR3 here is CASSLQGSYNSPLHF. DNA for the CDR3: TGTGCCAGCAGCTTACAGGGCTCCTATAATTCACCCCTCCACTTT.

This clone showed up just a few times. This chain uses TRBV4-1 with TRBJ2-7; TRBD1 matches at 9 bases. The CDR3 runs 16 residues. CDR1 is MGHRA, CDR2 YSYEKL, per germline. Losses at the gene ends were 1 base for V and 3 bases for J; bases not matched to a gene: 7. The CDR3 sequence is CASSQGGTGIFYEQYF. CDR3 nucleotide sequence: TGCGCCAGCAGCCAAGGTGGGACAGGGATTTTCTACGAGCAGTACTTC.

The J gene is TRBJ1-1, the V gene TRBV24-1, with 7 bases matching TRBD1. Germline CDR1 KGHDR, CDR2 SFDVKD. The CDR3 totals 17 residues. V gave up 6 bases and J gave up 4 bases; unmatched junction bases: 16. The CDR3 loop is CATSLEGASGAGTEAFF. CDR3 DNA sequence: TGTGCCACCAGTCTGGAGGGGGCGTCCGGGGCAGGCACTGAAGCTTTCTTT.

This chain joins TRBV1 and TRBJ1-1. TRBV1 is a recognized pseudogene. This CDR3 is 11 amino acids long. The CDR3 is CTSSPSGEAFF. The CDR3 nucleotides read TGCACCAGCAGCCCGTCGGGTGAAGCTTTCTTT.

The J gene is TRBJ1-5, the V gene TRBV27, with D possibly TRBD1 on 5 matching bases. Germline V lookup: CDR1 MNHEY, CDR2 SMNVEV (reference sequence). The CDR3 runs to 15 residues. Trimming took off 5 bases at V and 1 base at J, with 12 bases between the two ends. The CDR3 bases are TGTGCCAGCAGTCCCAGGGATTGGAGCAATCAGCCCCAGCATTTT. This translates into CASSPRDWSNQPQHF.

This clone was counted only a few times. This chain connects TRBV11-2 to TRBJ2-1, with D possibly matching TRBD2 (6 bases). This CDR3 has 13 amino acids. Germline CDR1 and CDR2: SGHAT and FQNNGV. Trimming left V 1 base short and J 10 bases short, with 11 bases between. The CDR3 loop is CASSLGGVGEQFF. Written as DNA, the CDR3 is TGTGCCAGCAGCTTAGGCGGGGTAGGGGAGCAGTTCTTC.

The CDR3 here is CASSLEAGLLYGYTF. As DNA, the CDR3 is TGCGCCAGCAGCTTGGAAGCAGGGCTGCTCTATGGCTACACCTTC. The chain couples TRBV5-1 to TRBJ1-2, with a possible D match to TRBD1 (5 bases). In germline, CDR1 is SGHRS, CDR2 YFSETQ. V was cut by 0 bases and J by 4 bases, with 13 bases left in between. The CDR3 extends over 15 amino acids.

This clone appeared a single time. The chain couples TRBV4-1 to TRBJ2-6; weak D call: TRBD2 (7 bases). Germline loops: CDR1 MGHRA, CDR2 YSYEKL. Deletions cut 4 bases from V and 2 bases from J, with 15 bases between. The CDR3 is made up of 17 amino acids. CDR3 amino acids: CASSRPRGGTGANVLTF. CDR3 coding DNA: TGCGCCAGCAGCCGCCCTAGGGGGGGTACTGGGGCCAACGTCCTGACTTTC.

V usage is TRBV23-1 and J usage is TRBJ2-2; D unclear. TRBV23-1 is an ORF for which the function is uncertain. Trimming pared 0 bases from V and 2 bases from J, leaving 13 bases between. The CDR3 is made up of 17 amino acids. CDR3 sequence reads: CASSQSMRANNTGELFF. As DNA, the CDR3 is TGCGCCAGCAGTCAATCGATGAGAGCAAACAACACCGGGGAGCTGTTTTTT.

The V call is TRBV7-2, the J call TRBJ1-2; D unclear. This CDR3 has 12 residues. Germline CDR1 SGHTA, CDR2 FQGNSA. V was trimmed by 1 base and J by 7 bases, leaving 7 bases between them. DNA for the CDR3: TGTGCCAGCAGCTTAGGACCGGGTGGCTACACCTTC. It translates to CASSLGPGGYTF.

The chain combines TRBV4-2 with TRBJ2-7; 8 nucleotides match TRBD2. Germline lookup yields CDR1 LGHNA and CDR2 YNFKEQ. The length of the CDR3 is 15 residues. J was trimmed by 0 bases and V by 4 bases; bases with no gene match: 5. The CDR3 DNA reads as TGTGCCAGCAGCCCCGGGGGGGGGAGCTCCTACGAGCAGTACTTC. Its protein product is CASSPGGGSSYEQYF.

The rearrangement uses TRBV15 and TRBJ2-2, with D possibly TRBD1 on 7 matching bases. The V gene's germline CDR1 is LNHNV and CDR2 YYDKDF (reference sequence). Trimming took off 2 bases at V and 8 bases at J, with 15 bases between the two ends. The CDR3 has 15 residues. DNA for the CDR3: TGTGCCACCAGCAGAAGACAGGGCGCGGGAGGGGAGCTGTTTTTT. Its translation is CATSRRQGAGGELFF. Full variable domain (outside the CDR3, taken from reference TRBV15 and TRBJ2-2): DAMVIQNPRYQVTQFGKPVTLSCSQTLNHNVMYWYQQKSSQAPKLLFHYYDKDFNNEADTPDNFQSRRPNTSFCFLDIRSPGLGDTAMYLCATSRRQGAGGELFFGEGSRLTVL.